One sample yielded the 15 T cell receptor beta chains listed below, sequenced in a study of cytomegalovirus exposure and HLA in healthy donors (dated by TCRdb to between 2016 and 2019). Preparation of the library involved the immunoSEQ multiplex PCR assay. A mixture of 60 forward primers for TCR Vbeta segments and 13 reverse primers for TCR Jbeta segments was used in the multiplex PCR. TCRdb's version of the immuneACCESS table is confined to in-frame rearrangements and falls short of the full clone set. An unresolved V gene accounts for under half of the shortfall where checked; the remainder is of unknown origin. Counted in this sample were approximately 70,000 clones; approximately 74% of them appeared once. The ten largest clones take up approximately 22% of the sample. The sequenced sample consisted of PBMCs. These receptors came from a woman under 40 in good health and CMV-seropositive.

The V and J genes are TRBV6-1 and TRBJ1-5, with a weak D call TRBD1 (5 bases). Per germline, CDR1 MNHNS and CDR2 SASEGT. V was shortened by 5 bases and J by 5 bases, with 16 bases between the two germline ends. The CDR3 loop spans 15 amino acids. The CDR3 here is CASSPGGARYQPQHF. CDR3 coding DNA: TGTGCCAGCAGTCCAGGTGGGGCTCGCTATCAGCCCCAGCATTTT.

The chain recombines TRBV5-4 with TRBJ2-7; no clear D gene. The V gene lost 5 bases and the J gene lost 0 bases, with 9 bases spanning the gap. Germline CDR1 reads SGHNT; CDR2 reads YYREEE (reference sequence). The CDR3 extends over 13 amino acids. The CDR3 DNA is TGTGCCAGCAGATCGGTGAGCTCCTACGAGCAGTACTTC. This sequence encodes CASRSVSSYEQYF.

This rearrangement joins TRBV4-1 to TRBJ2-6, with D perhaps matching TRBD2 (6 bases). The germline V gene has CDR1 MGHRA and CDR2 YSYEKL. Trimming took off 3 bases at V and 0 bases at J, with 12 bases between the two ends. The CDR3 has 17 amino acids. The CDR3: CASSQEGPSSGANVLTF. The DNA of the CDR3 is TGCGCCAGCAGCCAGGAGGGGCCTAGCTCTGGGGCCAACGTCCTGACTTTC.

The rearrangement uses TRBV30 and TRBJ2-7; D unclear. Trimming cost V 4 bases and J 6 bases, with 10 bases left between them. The CDR3 is made up of 11 amino acids. Germline CDR1 reads GTSNPN; CDR2 reads SVGIG (reference sequence). The CDR3 DNA sequence: TGTGCCTGGATTCTATTCGGCGAGCAGTACTTC. Translation gives CAWILFGEQYF.

The V gene is TRBV30, the J gene TRBJ2-3; 7 nucleotides agree with TRBD1. CDR1 is GTSNPN and CDR2 is SVGIG in the germline V gene (reference sequence). The CDR3 spans 14 residues. V trimming: 1 base; J trimming: 2 bases; junction bases outside the gene matches: 3. CDR3 amino acids: CAWSGGQFTDTQYF. DNA for the CDR3: TGTGCCTGGAGTGGGGGACAGTTCACAGATACGCAGTATTTT.

The chain combines TRBV15 with TRBJ1-2, with TRBD1 matching 8 bases. The V segment lost 0 bases and the J segment 7 bases; nucleotides outside the gene matches: 4. This CDR3 comprises 14 residues. Germline V gene lookup returns CDR1 LNHNV and CDR2 YYDKDF (reference sequence). In nucleotides, the CDR3 is TGTGCCACCAGCAGAGAGGTCAGGGGGCCTGGCTACACCTTC. The encoded protein is CATSREVRGPGYTF. The full variable domain, completed using reference TRBV15 and TRBJ1-2, is DAMVIQNPRYQVTQFGKPVTLSCSQTLNHNVMYWYQQKSSQAPKLLFHYYDKDFNNEADTPDNFQSRRPNTSFCFLDIRSPGLGDTAMYLCATSREVRGPGYTFGSGTRLTVV.

The rearrangement uses TRBV18 and TRBJ2-5, with D possibly being TRBD1 (6 bases). The germline V gene has CDR1 KGHSH and CDR2 LQKENI. V lost 4 bases, J lost 0 bases, and 12 bases lay in between. CDR3 length: 15 amino acids. Here the CDR3 reads CASSRDTQYQETQYF. The CDR3 DNA reads as TGTGCCAGCTCACGGGACACACAGTACCAAGAGACCCAGTACTTC.

The gene calls are TRBV9 and TRBJ2-7; D ambiguous. Trimming stripped 2 bases from V and 3 bases from J, with 15 bases between. CDR1 is SGDLS and CDR2 is YYNGEE in the germline V gene. The CDR3 is 15 residues long. CDR3 in amino acids: CASSVTASPHYEQYF. The CDR3 DNA reads TGTGCCAGCAGCGTTACAGCCTCACCTCACTACGAGCAGTACTTC. Together with reference TRBV9 and TRBJ2-7, the CDR3 gives the full variable domain: DSGVTQTPKHLITATGQRVTLRCSPRSGDLSVYWYQQSLDQGLQFLIQYYNGEERAKGNILERFSAQQFPDLHSELNLSSLELGDSALYFCASSVTASPHYEQYFGPGTRLTVT.

The chain joins TRBV6-6 to TRBJ2-2; possibly TRBD1 for D (6 bases). Trimming pared 5 bases from V and 4 bases from J, leaving 8 bases between. The CDR3 contains 13 residues. Germline CDR1 MNHNY, CDR2 SVGAGI (reference sequence). CDR3 region: CASSGQRTGELFF. In DNA, the CDR3 is TGTGCCAGCAGTGGACAGCGCACCGGGGAGCTGTTTTTT.

This clone was observed a handful of times. The genes are TRBV6-1 and TRBJ2-1, with 10 bases lining up with TRBD1. Germline V lookup: CDR1 MNHNS, CDR2 SASEGT. The ends lost 2 bases at V and 9 bases at J; junction bases unmatched: 7. This CDR3 has 15 residues. The CDR3 sequence is CASSERDRGRSEQFF. CDR3 sequence (DNA): TGTGCCAGCAGTGAAAGGGACAGGGGACGTAGTGAGCAGTTCTTC.

This clone has more than one count but fewer than ten. The V and J genes are TRBV7-3 and TRBJ2-7; D may be TRBD1 (5 bases). Germline V gene sequence: CDR1 SGHTA, CDR2 FQGTGA. Trimming removed 8 bases from V and 3 bases from J, with 14 bases in between. This CDR3 comprises 13 residues. CDR3 coding DNA: TGTGCCAGCGGTAGGGGTGTGGGCTACGAGCAGTACTTC. It translates to CASGRGVGYEQYF. Using reference TRBV7-3 and TRBJ2-7 for the parts outside the CDR3, the full variable domain is GAGVSQTPSNKVTEKGKYVELRCDPISGHTALYWYRQSLGQGPEFLIYFQGTGAADDSGLPNDRFFAVRPEGSVSTLKIQRTERGDSAVYLCASGRGVGYEQYFGPGTRLTVT.

This chain connects TRBV6-4 to TRBJ1-5, with TRBD1 matching over 7 bases. This CDR3 is 15 amino acids long. The V gene end was trimmed by 2 bases and the J gene end by 8 bases; junction bases not matched to a gene: 9. Germline V gene data show CDR1 as MRHNA and CDR2 as SNTAGT. This CDR3 reads CASSDPGQVGEPQHF. CDR3 DNA sequence: TGTGCCAGCAGTGACCCAGGACAGGTCGGGGAGCCCCAGCATTTT.

The CDR3 region has the DNA TGTGCCTGGAGTACCCCCCCGGGAGGCCCAGACAAGGTGCAGTTCTTC. Translated, it gives CAWSTPPGGPDKVQFF. The chain combines TRBV30 with TRBJ2-1, with 7 bases identical to TRBD2. The V segment lost 2 bases and the J segment 12 bases; nucleotides outside the gene matches: 19. Germline CDR1 and CDR2: GTSNPN and SVGIG (reference sequence). The CDR3 totals 16 residues.

This clone occurred a few times. This chain joins TRBV2 and TRBJ1-1, with D tentatively TRBD1 (6 bases). CDR1 and CDR2 from the germline V gene are SNHLY and FYNNEI. V lost 5 bases and J 5 bases, leaving 12 bases between the germline ends. The CDR3 extends over 13 amino acids. The CDR3, as DNA: TGTGCCAGCAGTAAACAGGGTAGGACTGAAGCTTTCTTT. It encodes CASSKQGRTEAFF.

The rearrangement uses TRBV5-6 and TRBJ1-2; D is uncertain. V was pared by 4 bases and J by 5 bases, with 9 bases between. Per germline, CDR1 SGHDT and CDR2 YYEEEE. This CDR3 is 12 amino acids long. The CDR3 DNA follows: TGTGCCAGCAGCCCCGACTCGTATGGCTACACCTTC. Its protein product is CASSPDSYGYTF.